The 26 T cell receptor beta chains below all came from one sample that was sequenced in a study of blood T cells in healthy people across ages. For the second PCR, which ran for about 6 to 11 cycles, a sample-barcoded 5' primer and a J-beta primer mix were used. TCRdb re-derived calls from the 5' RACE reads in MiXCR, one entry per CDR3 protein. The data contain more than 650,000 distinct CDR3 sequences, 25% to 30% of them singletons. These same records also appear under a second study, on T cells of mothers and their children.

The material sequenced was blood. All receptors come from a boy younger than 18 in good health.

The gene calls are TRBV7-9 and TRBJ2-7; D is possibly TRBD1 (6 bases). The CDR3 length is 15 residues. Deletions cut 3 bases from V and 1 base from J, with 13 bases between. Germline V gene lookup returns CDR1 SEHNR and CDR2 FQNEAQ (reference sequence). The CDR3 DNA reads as TGTGCCAGCAGCTTTAGCAGGGGATATTCCTACGAGCAGTACTTC. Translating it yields CASSFSRGYSYEQYF.

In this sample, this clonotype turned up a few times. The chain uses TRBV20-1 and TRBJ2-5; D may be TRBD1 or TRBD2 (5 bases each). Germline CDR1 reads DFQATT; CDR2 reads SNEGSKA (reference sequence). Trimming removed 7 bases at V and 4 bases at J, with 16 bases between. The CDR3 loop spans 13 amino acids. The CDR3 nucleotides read TGCAGTGGTAGGGGATCGGGGCGAGAGACCCAGTACTTC. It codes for CSGRGSGRETQYF.

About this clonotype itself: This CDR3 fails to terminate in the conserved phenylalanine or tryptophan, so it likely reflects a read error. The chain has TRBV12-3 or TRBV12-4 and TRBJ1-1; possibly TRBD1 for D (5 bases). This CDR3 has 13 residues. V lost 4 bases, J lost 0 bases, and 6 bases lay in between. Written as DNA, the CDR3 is TGTGCCAGCAGTTACAGGATGAACACTGAAGCTTTCTCT. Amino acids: CASSYRMNTEAFS.

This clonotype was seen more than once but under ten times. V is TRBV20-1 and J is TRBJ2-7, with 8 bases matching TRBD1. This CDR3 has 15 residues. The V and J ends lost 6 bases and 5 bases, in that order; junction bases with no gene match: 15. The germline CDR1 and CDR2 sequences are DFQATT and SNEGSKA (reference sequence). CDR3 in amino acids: CSAPVQGQGFHEQYF. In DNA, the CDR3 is TGCAGTGCCCCCGTCCAAGGACAGGGCTTCCACGAGCAGTACTTC.

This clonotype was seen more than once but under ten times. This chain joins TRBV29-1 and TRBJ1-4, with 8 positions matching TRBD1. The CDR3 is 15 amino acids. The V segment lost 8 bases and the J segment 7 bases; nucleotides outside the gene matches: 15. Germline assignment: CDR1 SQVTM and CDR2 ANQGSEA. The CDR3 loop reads CSLARGHASCEKLFF. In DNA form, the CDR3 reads TGCAGCTTAGCCAGGGGGCATGCGTCATGTGAAAAACTGTTTTTT.

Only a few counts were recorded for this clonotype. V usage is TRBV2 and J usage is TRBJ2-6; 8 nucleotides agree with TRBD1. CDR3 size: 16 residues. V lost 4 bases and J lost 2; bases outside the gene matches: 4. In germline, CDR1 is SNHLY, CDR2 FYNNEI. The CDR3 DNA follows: TGTGCCAGCAGTGTGTCGGACAGGGCTGGGGCCAACGTCCTGACTTTC. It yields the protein CASSVSDRAGANVLTF.

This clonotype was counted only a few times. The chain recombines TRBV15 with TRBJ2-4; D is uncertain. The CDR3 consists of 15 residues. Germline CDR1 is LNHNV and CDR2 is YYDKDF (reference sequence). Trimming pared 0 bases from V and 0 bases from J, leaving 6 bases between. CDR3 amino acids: CATSRERLAKNIQYF. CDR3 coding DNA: TGTGCCACCAGCAGAGAGAGACTAGCCAAAAACATTCAGTACTTC.

This chain's CDR3 is CASSPTWDSSVAFF. The CDR3 region has the DNA TGTGCCAGCAGTCCAACCTGGGACAGTTCGGTAGCTTTCTTT. The chain recombines TRBV28 with TRBJ1-1, with TRBD1 matching 7 bases. Germline CDR1 MDHEN, CDR2 SYDVKM. This CDR3 spans 14 amino acids. Trimming cost V 5 bases and J 10 bases; bases outside gene matches: 13.

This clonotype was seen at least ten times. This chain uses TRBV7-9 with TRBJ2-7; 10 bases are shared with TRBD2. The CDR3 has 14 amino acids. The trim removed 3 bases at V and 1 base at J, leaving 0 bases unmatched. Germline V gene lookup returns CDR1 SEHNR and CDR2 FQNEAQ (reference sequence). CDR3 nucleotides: TGTGCCAGCAGCTTTAGCGGGGGGTCCTACGAGCAGTACTTC. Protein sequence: CASSFSGGSYEQYF.

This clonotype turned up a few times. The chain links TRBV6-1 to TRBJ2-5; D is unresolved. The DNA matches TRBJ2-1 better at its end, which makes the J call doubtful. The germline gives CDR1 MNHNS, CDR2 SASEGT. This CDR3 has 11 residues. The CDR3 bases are TGTGCCAGCAGTTTCAACAATGAGCAGTTCTTC. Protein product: CASSFNNEQFF.

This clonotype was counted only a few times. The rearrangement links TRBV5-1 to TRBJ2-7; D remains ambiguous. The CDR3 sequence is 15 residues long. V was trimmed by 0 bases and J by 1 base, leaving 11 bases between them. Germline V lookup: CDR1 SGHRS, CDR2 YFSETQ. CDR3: CASSLEMSGSYEQYF. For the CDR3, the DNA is TGCGCCAGCAGCTTGGAGATGTCTGGATCCTACGAGCAGTACTTC. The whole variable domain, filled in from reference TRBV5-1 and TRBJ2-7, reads KAGVTQTPRYLIKTRGQQVTLSCSPISGHRSVSWYQQTPGQGLQFLFEYFSETQRNKGNFPGRFSGRQFSNSRSEMNVSTLELGDSALYLCASSLEMSGSYEQYFGPGTRLTVT.

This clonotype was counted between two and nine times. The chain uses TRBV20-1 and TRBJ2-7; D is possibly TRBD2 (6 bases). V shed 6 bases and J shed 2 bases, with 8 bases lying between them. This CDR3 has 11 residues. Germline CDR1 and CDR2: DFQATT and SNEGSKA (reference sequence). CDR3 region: CSAGSPYEQYF. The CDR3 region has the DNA TGCAGTGCCGGGAGTCCCTACGAGCAGTACTTC.

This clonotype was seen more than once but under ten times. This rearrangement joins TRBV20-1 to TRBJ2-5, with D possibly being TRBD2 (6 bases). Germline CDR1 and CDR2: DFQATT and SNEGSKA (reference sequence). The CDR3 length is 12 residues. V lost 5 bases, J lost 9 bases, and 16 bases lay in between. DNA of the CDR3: TGCAGTGCTCACGGGAGCCCTGGGGCCCAGTACTTC. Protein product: CSAHGSPGAQYF.

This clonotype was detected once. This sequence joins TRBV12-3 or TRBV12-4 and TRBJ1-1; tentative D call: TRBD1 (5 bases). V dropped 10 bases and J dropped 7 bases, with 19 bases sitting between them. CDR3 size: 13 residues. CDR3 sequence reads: CANSRGERNEAFF. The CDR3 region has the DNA TGTGCCAACTCTCGAGGGGAGAGGAATGAAGCTTTCTTT.

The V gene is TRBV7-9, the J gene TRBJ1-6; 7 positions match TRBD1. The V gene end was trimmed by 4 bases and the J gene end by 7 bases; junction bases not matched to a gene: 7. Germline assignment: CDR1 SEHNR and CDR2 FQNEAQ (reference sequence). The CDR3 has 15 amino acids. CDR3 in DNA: TGTGCCAGCAGCTCTAAGACAGGGCCGAATTCACCCCTCCACTTT. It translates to CASSSKTGPNSPLHF.

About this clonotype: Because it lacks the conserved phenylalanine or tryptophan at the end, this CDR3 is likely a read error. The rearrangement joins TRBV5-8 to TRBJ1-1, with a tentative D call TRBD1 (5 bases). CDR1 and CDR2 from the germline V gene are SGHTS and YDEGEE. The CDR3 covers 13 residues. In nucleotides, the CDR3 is TGTGCCGGCAGCTTGGGAGGGGATTTTGAAGCTTTCTCT. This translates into CAGSLGGDFEAFS.

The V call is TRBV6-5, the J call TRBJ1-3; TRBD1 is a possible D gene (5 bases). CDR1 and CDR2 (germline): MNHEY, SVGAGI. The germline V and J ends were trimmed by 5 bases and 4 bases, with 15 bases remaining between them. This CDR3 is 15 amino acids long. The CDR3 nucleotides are TGTGCCAGCAGTAGTGCGGGGGGATTGGGAAACACCATATATTTT. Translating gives CASSSAGGLGNTIYF.

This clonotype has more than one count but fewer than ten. The CDR3 DNA follows: TGTGCCAGCAGCTTAGTCGTTAACAATAACTATGGCTACACCTTC. Its translation is CASSLVVNNNYGYTF. The chain carries TRBV7-2 and TRBJ1-2, with D hard to call. The CDR3 totals 15 residues. Per the germline V gene, CDR1 is SGHTA and CDR2 is FQGNSA. Between the trimmed V and J ends, which lost 1 base and 1 base, there was a span of 10 bases.

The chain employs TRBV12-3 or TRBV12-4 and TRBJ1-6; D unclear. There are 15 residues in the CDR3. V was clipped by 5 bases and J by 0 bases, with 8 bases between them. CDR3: CASSKFSSYNSPLHF. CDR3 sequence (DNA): TGTGCCAGCAGTAAATTTAGCTCCTATAATTCACCCCTCCACTTT.

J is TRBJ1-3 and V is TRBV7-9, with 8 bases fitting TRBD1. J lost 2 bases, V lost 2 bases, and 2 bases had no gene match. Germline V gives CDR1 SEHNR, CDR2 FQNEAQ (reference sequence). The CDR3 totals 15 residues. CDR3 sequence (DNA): TGTGCCAGCAGCTTACTACAGGGGGCTGGAAACACCATATATTTT. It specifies CASSLLQGAGNTIYF.

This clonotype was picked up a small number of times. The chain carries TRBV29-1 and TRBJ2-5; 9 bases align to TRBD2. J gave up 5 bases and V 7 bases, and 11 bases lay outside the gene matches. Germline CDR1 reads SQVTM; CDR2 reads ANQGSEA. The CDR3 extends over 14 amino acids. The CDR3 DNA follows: TGCAGCGGGGTTAGCGGGGGAAGAAGGGAGACCCAGTACTTC. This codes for CSGVSGGRRETQYF.

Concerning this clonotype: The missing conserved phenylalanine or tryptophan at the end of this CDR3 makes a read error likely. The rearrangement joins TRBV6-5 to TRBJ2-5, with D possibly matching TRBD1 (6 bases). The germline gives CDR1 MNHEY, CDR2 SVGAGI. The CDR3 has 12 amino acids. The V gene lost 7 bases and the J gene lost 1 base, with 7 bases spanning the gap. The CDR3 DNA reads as TGTGCCAGCAAGACAGGCCAAGAGACCCAGTACTCC. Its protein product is CASKTGQETQYS.

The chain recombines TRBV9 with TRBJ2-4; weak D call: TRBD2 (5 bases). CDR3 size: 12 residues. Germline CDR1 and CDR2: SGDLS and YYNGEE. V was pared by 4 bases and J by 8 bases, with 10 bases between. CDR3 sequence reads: CASSPRGDIQYF. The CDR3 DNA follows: TGTGCCAGCAGCCCCCGGGGAGACATTCAGTACTTC.

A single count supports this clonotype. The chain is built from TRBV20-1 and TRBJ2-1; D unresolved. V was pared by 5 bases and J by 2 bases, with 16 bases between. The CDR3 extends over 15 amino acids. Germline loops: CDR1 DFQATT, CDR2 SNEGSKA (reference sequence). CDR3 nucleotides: TGCAGTGCTCCTTTTGACTCTTCCCCCTACAATGAGCAGTTCTTC. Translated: CSAPFDSSPYNEQFF.

The CDR3: CASSPTQESKETQYF. The CDR3 DNA sequence: TGTGCCAGCAGTCCGACGCAGGAATCAAAAGAGACCCAGTACTTC. The chain combines TRBV2 with TRBJ2-5, with no clear D. The CDR3 length is 15 residues. V lost 5 bases and J 3 bases, leaving 16 bases between the germline ends. Germline-derived CDR1 and CDR2 are SNHLY and FYNNEI.

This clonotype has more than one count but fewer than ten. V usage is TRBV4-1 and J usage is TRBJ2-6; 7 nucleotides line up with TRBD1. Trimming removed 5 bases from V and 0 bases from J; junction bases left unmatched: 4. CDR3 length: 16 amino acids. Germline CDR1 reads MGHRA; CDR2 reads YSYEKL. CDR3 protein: CASSVTGLSGANVLTF. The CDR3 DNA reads TGCGCCAGCAGCGTGACAGGGCTCTCTGGGGCCAACGTCCTGACTTTC.